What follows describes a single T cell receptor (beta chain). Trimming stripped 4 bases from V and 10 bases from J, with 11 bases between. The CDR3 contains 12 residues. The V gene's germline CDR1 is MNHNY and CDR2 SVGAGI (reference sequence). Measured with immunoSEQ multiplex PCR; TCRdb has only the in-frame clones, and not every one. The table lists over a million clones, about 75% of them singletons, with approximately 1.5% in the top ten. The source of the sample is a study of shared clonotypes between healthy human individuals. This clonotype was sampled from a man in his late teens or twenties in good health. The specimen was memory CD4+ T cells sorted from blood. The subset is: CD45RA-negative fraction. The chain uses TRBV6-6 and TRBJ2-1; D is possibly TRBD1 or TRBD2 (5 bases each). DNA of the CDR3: TGTGCCAGCAGTTCCGGGACGAGAGAGCAGTTCTTC. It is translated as CASSSGTREQFF.